The sample holds a few counts of the clone carrying this TCR beta chain. What it binds is not known. The data were taken from a study of identical twins. Study conclusions and caveats: Invariant cells of the MAIT and iNKT types might have partly distorted the zero-insertion analyses. Abundant cord blood beta clonotypes carried fewer insertions; memory repertoires showed none. Twins' excess sharing was less marked for out-of-frame beta sequences.

Between the trimmed V and J ends, which lost 7 bases and 6 bases, there was a span of 13 bases. The CDR3 spans 13 residues. The germline gives CDR1 LNHDA, CDR2 SQIVND (reference sequence). TCRdb reprocessed the 5' RACE reads via MiXCR and lists one record per CDR3 protein. Counted here are about 700,000 distinct CDR3 sequences, 8.6% occurring once; the ten biggest clones make up about 0.98%. These same records also appear under a second study, on yellow fever vaccine responses in identical twins.

Sequenced material: PBMCs. This receptor was taken from a young woman in good health. This chain joins TRBV19 and TRBJ2-1; D might be TRBD1 (7 bases). DNA of the CDR3: TGTGCCAGTAATCAGGGGGGCTTCAATGAGCAGTTCTTC. Amino acid sequence: CASNQGGFNEQFF.